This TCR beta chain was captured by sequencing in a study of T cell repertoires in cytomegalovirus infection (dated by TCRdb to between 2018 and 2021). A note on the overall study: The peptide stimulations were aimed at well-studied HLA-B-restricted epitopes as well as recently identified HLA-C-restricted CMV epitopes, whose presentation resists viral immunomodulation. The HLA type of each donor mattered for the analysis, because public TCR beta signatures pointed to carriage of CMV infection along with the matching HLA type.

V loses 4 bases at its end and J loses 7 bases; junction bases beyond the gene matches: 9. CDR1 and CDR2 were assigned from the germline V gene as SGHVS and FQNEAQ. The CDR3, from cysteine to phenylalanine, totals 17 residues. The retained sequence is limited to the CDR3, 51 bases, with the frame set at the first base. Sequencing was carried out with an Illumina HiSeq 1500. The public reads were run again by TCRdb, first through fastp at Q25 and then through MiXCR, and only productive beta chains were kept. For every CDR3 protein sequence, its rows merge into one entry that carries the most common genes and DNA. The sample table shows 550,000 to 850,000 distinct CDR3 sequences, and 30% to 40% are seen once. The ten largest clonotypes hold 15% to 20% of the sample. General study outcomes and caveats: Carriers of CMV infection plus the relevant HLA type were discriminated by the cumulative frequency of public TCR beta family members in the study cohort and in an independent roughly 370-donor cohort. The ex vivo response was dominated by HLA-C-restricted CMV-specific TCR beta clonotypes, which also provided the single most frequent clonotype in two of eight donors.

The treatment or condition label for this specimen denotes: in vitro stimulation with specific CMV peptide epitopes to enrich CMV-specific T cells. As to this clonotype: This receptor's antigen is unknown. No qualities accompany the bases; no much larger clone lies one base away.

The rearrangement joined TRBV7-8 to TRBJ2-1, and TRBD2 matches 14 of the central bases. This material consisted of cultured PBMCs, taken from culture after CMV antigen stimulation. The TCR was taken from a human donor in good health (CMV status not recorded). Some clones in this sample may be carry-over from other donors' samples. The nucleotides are TGTGCCAGCAGCTATGGACTAGCGGGGGGCCGTACAAATGAGCAGTTCTTC. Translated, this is CASSYGLAGGRTNEQFF.